This TCR beta chain emerged from a study of patients and donors after allogeneic stem cell transplantation. J was trimmed by 1 base and V by 4 bases; bases with no gene match: 1. Germline V gives CDR1 KGHDR, CDR2 SFDVKD. This CDR3 region has 14 residues. Each CDR3 protein gets one entry after TCRdb re-called the RT-PCR reads with MiXCR. The table shows some 960,000 distinct CDR3 sequences, with about a sixth occurring only once. This clonotype was counted between two and nine times. The TCR originated in a human donor who was either an allogeneic HSCT recipient or a stem cell or donor lymphocyte infusion donor (not recorded which). It is not recorded whose cells these are; they may come from a transplant donor. The material sequenced was blood, either unsorted or a sorted T cell fraction (not recorded which). The genes are TRBV24-1 and TRBJ2-3; 7 bases map to TRBD1. CDR3 protein: CATSETGGTDTQYF. CDR3 DNA sequence: TGTGCCACCAGTGAAACAGGGGGCACAGATACGCAGTATTTT.